A single sample gave rise to the 20 T cell receptor beta chains below, sequenced in a study of shared clonotypes between healthy human individuals. In the naive CD8 group, cells lacked CD45RO and were positively selected for CCR7, so terminally differentiated effector memory CD45RA+ cells were left out. Some clones are missing from TCRdb's copy, which holds only in-frame ones; the method was immunoSEQ multiplex PCR. The table includes hundreds of thousands of clones, about 95% detected once. The specimen was naive CD8+ T cells sorted from blood. These receptor sequences come from a woman under 40 in good health.

The genes are TRBV11-2 and TRBJ2-5; D possibly corresponds to TRBD2 (6 bases). CDR3 length: 16 residues. Trimming cost V 4 bases and J 3 bases, with 18 bases left between them. The germline gives CDR1 SGHAT, CDR2 FQNNGV. CDR3 in amino acids: CASSWTGEGIEETQYF. CDR3 sequence (DNA): TGTGCCAGCAGCTGGACGGGGGAAGGAATAGAAGAGACCCAGTACTTC.

This chain connects TRBV18 to TRBJ2-5; D ambiguous. Per the germline V gene, CDR1 is KGHSH and CDR2 is LQKENI. V was pared by 0 bases and J by 2 bases, with 7 bases between. The CDR3 has 14 amino acids. CDR3 nucleotides: TGTGCCAGCTCACCACCGCTACAGCAAGAGACCCAGTACTTC. It translates to CASSPPLQQETQYF.

The chain combines TRBV4-2 with TRBJ2-7, with D possibly called TRBD1 or TRBD2 (5 bases each). Trimming removed 4 bases at V and 3 bases at J, with 13 bases between. Germline V gene lookup returns CDR1 LGHNA and CDR2 YNFKEQ. The length of the CDR3 is 14 residues. The CDR3 protein is CASSPEGQGYEQYF. In DNA form, the CDR3 reads TGTGCCAGCAGCCCCGAGGGCCAGGGCTACGAGCAGTACTTC.

This rearrangement joins TRBV27 to TRBJ2-1, with a weak D call TRBD2 (6 bases). Trimming stripped 1 base from V and 8 bases from J, with 12 bases between. From germline, CDR1 is MNHEY and CDR2 SMNVEV (reference sequence). The CDR3 spans 14 residues. The CDR3 here is CASSLLGASDEQFF. In DNA, the CDR3 is TGTGCCAGCAGTTTATTAGGAGCTAGCGATGAGCAGTTCTTC.

The chain uses TRBV29-1 and TRBJ2-1, with D perhaps matching TRBD1 (5 bases). Trimming removed 3 bases from V and 0 bases from J, with 12 bases in between. CDR3 length equals 15 residues. Germline CDR1 is SQVTM and CDR2 is ANQGSEA. The CDR3 region has the DNA TGCAGCGTTGATGGGGCCAGGACCTCCTACAATGAGCAGTTCTTC. Its protein product is CSVDGARTSYNEQFF.

This chain's CDR3 is CASSVGPGTSDTDTQYF. CDR3 bases: TGTGCCAGCAGCGTAGGCCCGGGGACTAGCGACACAGATACGCAGTATTTT. The chain combines TRBV9 with TRBJ2-3; 10 bases match TRBD2. The CDR3 is 17 residues long. Germline trimming cut 0 bases from V and 2 bases from J; bases unmatched to any gene: 6. Germline V gene data show CDR1 as SGDLS and CDR2 as YYNGEE.

This chain connects TRBV6-5 to TRBJ2-5; D remains ambiguous. The J call could be wrong; TRBJ2-7 is a better fit for the DNA end. This CDR3 has 12 residues. Germline CDR1 MNHEY, CDR2 SVGAGI. The CDR3, as DNA: TGTGCCAGCAGTTACGATCTATACGAGCAGTACTTC. Translating it yields CASSYDLYEQYF.

The CDR3, as DNA: TGTGCCACCGAGGACAGGACTAAAACGGAGACCCAGTACTTC. Amino acid sequence: CATEDRTKTETQYF. The V gene is TRBV7-2, the J gene TRBJ2-5, with D perhaps TRBD1 (7 bases). Germline CDR1 and CDR2: SGHTA and FQGNSA. CDR3 length: 14 residues. Trimming took 10 bases from V and 5 from J, leaving 20 bases between them.

The rearrangement uses TRBV7-9 and TRBJ2-5; D unresolved. The end of the DNA fits TRBJ2-7 better, so the J call may be wrong. The V gene's germline CDR1 is SEHNR and CDR2 FQNEAQ (reference sequence). The CDR3 consists of 11 residues. The CDR3: CASSLAHEQYF. The CDR3 DNA follows: TGTGCCAGCAGCTTAGCGCACGAGCAGTACTTC.

The genes are TRBV5-1 and TRBJ2-7, with 10 bases lining up with TRBD1. Germline-derived CDR1 and CDR2 are SGHRS and YFSETQ. J was trimmed by 6 bases and V by 4 bases; bases with no gene match: 10. This CDR3 comprises 15 residues. The CDR3 loop reads CASSTTGTGALEQYF. As DNA, the CDR3 is TGCGCCAGCAGCACGACCGGGACAGGGGCCCTCGAGCAGTACTTC. Full variable domain (rest looked up from reference TRBV5-1 and TRBJ2-7): KAGVTQTPRYLIKTRGQQVTLSCSPISGHRSVSWYQQTPGQGLQFLFEYFSETQRNKGNFPGRFSGRQFSNSRSEMNVSTLELGDSALYLCASSTTGTGALEQYFGPGTRLTVT.

This clone has a single count. This rearrangement joins TRBV29-1 to TRBJ2-2, with D hard to call. This CDR3 comprises 11 residues. Germline V gene data show CDR1 as SQVTM and CDR2 as ANQGSEA. The germline V and J ends were trimmed by 6 bases and 8 bases, with 10 bases remaining between them. The CDR3 region is CSVDSLGELFF. The DNA for the CDR3 is TGCAGCGTGGATTCTCTTGGGGAGCTGTTTTTT.

The gene calls are TRBV28 and TRBJ2-7; 11 bases fit TRBD2. This CDR3 has 15 amino acids. With V trimmed by 3 bases and J by 3 bases, 4 bases remained unmatched. From germline, CDR1 is MDHEN and CDR2 SYDVKM. CDR3 region: CASSFITSGSYEQYF. CDR3 sequence (DNA): TGTGCCAGCAGTTTTATTACTAGCGGGAGCTACGAGCAGTACTTC.

The V and J genes are TRBV7-9 and TRBJ1-1; D remains unclear. The CDR3 sequence is 15 residues long. Trimming took 0 bases from V and 0 from J, leaving 8 bases between them. Germline V CDR1 and CDR2: SEHNR, FQNEAQ (reference sequence). In nucleotides, the CDR3 is TGTGCCAGCAGCTTAGCGGTAGGAGTGAACACTGAAGCTTTCTTT. Translation gives CASSLAVGVNTEAFF.

Written as DNA, the CDR3 is TGTGCCAGCAGTTTTCGGGGGGAATTAGACTACGAGCAGTACTTC. Its protein product is CASSFRGELDYEQYF. The rearrangement uses TRBV28 and TRBJ2-7; 7 bases map to TRBD2. The V gene end was trimmed by 3 bases and the J gene end by 3 bases; junction bases not matched to a gene: 8. This CDR3 is 15 amino acids long. The germline V gene encodes CDR1 MDHEN and CDR2 SYDVKM.

This chain connects TRBV9 to TRBJ2-1; the D gene is possibly TRBD2 (5 bases). This CDR3 has 14 residues. The V end was cut by 2 bases, the J end by 4 bases, with 10 bases between. From germline, CDR1 is SGDLS and CDR2 YYNGEE. CDR3 nucleotide sequence: TGTGCCAGCAGCGTCGAAACGGGATACAATGAGCAGTTCTTC. Translated: CASSVETGYNEQFF.

The chain carries TRBV7-6 and TRBJ1-2; 7 nucleotides agree with TRBD1. The CDR3 contains 14 residues. CDR1 and CDR2 (germline): SGHVS, FNYEAQ. Unmatched junction bases numbered 6, after V lost 1 base and J lost 7 bases. The CDR3 nucleotides read TGTGCCAGCAGCTTAGAACAGGGGTTCAGTGGCTACACCTTC. It yields the protein CASSLEQGFSGYTF. Looking up the rest from reference TRBV7-6 and TRBJ1-2 gives the full variable domain: GAGVSQSPRYKVTKRGQDVALRCDPISGHVSLYWYRQALGQGPEFLTYFNYEAQQDKSGLPNDRFSAERPEGSISTLTIQRTEQRDSAMYRCASSLEQGFSGYTFGSGTRLTVV.

The chain carries TRBV7-8 and TRBJ2-7; 7 bases line up with TRBD2. With V trimmed by 1 base and J by 4 bases, 13 bases remained unmatched. Germline V lookup: CDR1 SGHVS, CDR2 FQNEAQ. CDR3 size: 17 residues. CDR3: CASSLEGIAGEGYEQYF. The DNA for the CDR3 is TGTGCCAGCAGCTTAGAAGGTATCGCGGGAGAAGGATACGAGCAGTACTTC.

CDR3 DNA: TGTGCCAGCAGCGGATTTCTAGCGGACACGAACACCGGGGAGCTGTTTTTT. Residues: CASSGFLADTNTGELFF. The J gene is TRBJ2-2, the V gene TRBV7-9; 7 nucleotides match TRBD2. Germline-derived CDR1 and CDR2 are SEHNR and FQNEAQ (reference sequence). There are 17 residues in the CDR3. Trimming took 5 bases from V and 0 from J; bases not matched to a gene: 9.

The gene calls are TRBV19 and TRBJ1-2; D is possibly TRBD1 (5 bases). This CDR3 is 10 amino acids long. Germline V lookup: CDR1 LNHDA, CDR2 SQIVND (reference sequence). V lost 10 bases and J lost 8, with 11 bases in between. CDR3 nucleotides: TGTGCCACAGACAGCGAAGGCTACACCTTC. Its translation: CATDSEGYTF.

The chain links TRBV7-9 to TRBJ2-1, with 8 positions matching TRBD2. Trimming removed 0 bases from V and 10 bases from J; junction bases left unmatched: 2. The germline CDR1 and CDR2 sequences are SEHNR and FQNEAQ (reference sequence). This CDR3 region has 13 residues. The CDR3, as DNA: TGTGCCAGCAGCTTAGCGGCTAGCGGGGAGCAGTTCTTC. Translation: CASSLAASGEQFF.